The clone carrying this TCR beta chain has only a few counts. Its specificity is not known. Libraries for TCRalpha and TCRbeta carried sample barcodes and unique molecular identifiers via 5'RACE. TCRdb recomputed calls from the 5' RACE reads with MiXCR, one row per CDR3 protein. Found here are 400,000 to 500,000 distinct CDR3 sequences, roughly 24% of them singletons; the top ten hold about 8.7%. The sample originates from a study of T-cell memory formation after mild COVID-19. Study-wide points: Certain responding clones were present in pre-infection memory, suggesting participation of cross-reactive memory.

The source material was PBMCs or a T cell subset sorted from them (not recorded which). This sequence was found in an adult woman who had mild COVID-19 (a few samples of this study predate the infection). Cell type and time point are not known.

CDR3 coding DNA: TGTGCCAGCAGCGAGCACCTGAACACTGAAGCTTTCTTT. It translates to CASSEHLNTEAFF. The rearrangement uses TRBV7-8 and TRBJ1-1, with no clear D. V lost 5 bases to trimming and J lost 0 bases, with 7 bases between them. The V gene's germline CDR1 is SGHVS and CDR2 FQNEAQ. The CDR3 totals 13 residues.